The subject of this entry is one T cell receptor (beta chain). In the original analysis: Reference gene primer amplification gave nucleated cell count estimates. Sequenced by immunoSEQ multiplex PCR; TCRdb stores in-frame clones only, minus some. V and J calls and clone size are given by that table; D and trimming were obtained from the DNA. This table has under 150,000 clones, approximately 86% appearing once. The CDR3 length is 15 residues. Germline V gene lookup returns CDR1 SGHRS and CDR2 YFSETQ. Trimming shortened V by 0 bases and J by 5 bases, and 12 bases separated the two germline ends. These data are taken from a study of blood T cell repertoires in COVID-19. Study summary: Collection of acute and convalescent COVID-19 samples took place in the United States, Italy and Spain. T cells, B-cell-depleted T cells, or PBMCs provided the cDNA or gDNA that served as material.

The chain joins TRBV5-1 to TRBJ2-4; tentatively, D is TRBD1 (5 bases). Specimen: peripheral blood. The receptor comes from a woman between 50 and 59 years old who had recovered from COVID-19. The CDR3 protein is CASSLDGAPENIQYF. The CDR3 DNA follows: TGCGCCAGCAGCTTGGATGGGGCGCCGGAAAACATTCAGTACTTC.